This TCR beta chain was identified during a study of beta chain features in type 1 diabetes. Expressed TCRB transcripts were sequenced because the isolated RNA had all been reverse transcribed beforehand. The table came from immunoSEQ multiplex PCR; TCRdb's copy has only in-frame clones and leaves some out. The data hold 120,000 to 150,000 clones, with approximately 13% observed a single time. Whole-study results and caveats: Patients with Type 1 diabetes showed moderately but significantly shorter TCRB CDR3s in all four CD4+ subsets.

CD4+ naive, central memory, regulatory and stem cell-like memory cells were sorted via CD45RO/CCR7/CD25/CD127/CD95/CD27. This clone showed up just a few times. Its antigen remains unknown. There are 15 residues in the CDR3. CDR1 and CDR2 from the germline V gene are ENHRY and SYGVKD. V lost 0 bases, J lost 0 bases, and 6 bases lay in between. The sample was central memory CD4+ T cells from blood. V and J are TRBV10-3 and TRBJ1-3; no firm D call. This TCR derives from a young man with type 1 diabetes. The DNA of the CDR3 is TGTGCCATCAGTGAGTCTGGATTCTCTGGAAACACCATATATTTT. This gives the protein CAISESGFSGNTIYF.